This T cell receptor beta chain is from a study of T cell repertoires in cytomegalovirus infection. Study-level information: In the study, CMV epitopes included recently identified HLA-C-restricted and well-studied HLA-B-restricted ones. An indication of both CMV infection and matching HLA type came from public TCR beta signatures.

TCRdb reanalysed the reads using MiXCR and keeps one entry per CDR3 protein. The sample includes fewer than 850,000 distinct CDR3 sequences, roughly 29% of them seen just once. Study results and limitations: In two of eight donors, the top clonotype was HLA-C-restricted CMV-specific. CMV carriers with the relevant HLA were identified by cumulative public TCR beta family frequency.

V lost 0 bases, J lost 9 bases, and 17 bases lay in between. In germline, CDR1 is LGHNA, CDR2 YNFKEQ. The CDR3 loop spans 15 amino acids. As to this clonotype: What it binds is not known.

Specimen: cultured CD8+ T cells from PBMCs, collected from culture after CMV antigen stimulation. The TCR comes from a human donor in good health (CMV status not recorded). Some clones in this sample may be carry-over from other donors' samples. The chain employs TRBV4-2 and TRBJ2-5, with D possibly TRBD2 on 5 matching bases. Here the CDR3 DNA reads TGTGCCAGCAGCCAAGACAGCCCTAGCCGGCGGGCCCAGTACTTC. Protein product: CASSQDSPSRRAQYF.